This T cell receptor beta chain emerged from a study of T cells in Graves' hyperthyroidism and ophthalmopathy. CDR3 length: 15 amino acids. V lost 1 base and J lost 6, with 10 bases in between. Germline CDR1 and CDR2: SEHNR and FQNEAQ (reference sequence). This clonotype was seen at least ten times. TCR beta CDR3 sequences were amplified from RNA transcripts. A set of HTBI primers served as the primers for a first-round RT-PCR of the TCR CDR3. One entry per CDR3 protein, called by TCRdb with MiXCR from the multiplex PCR reads. Among 400,000 or so distinct CDR3 sequences listed, 15% were seen once. This chain joins TRBV7-9 and TRBJ1-6; D remains unclear. The source material was blood. The receptor's source is an older woman with Graves' ophthalmopathy. CDR3 sequence reads: CASSLDGESNSPLHF. CDR3 bases: TGTGCCAGCAGCTTAGATGGGGAATCTAATTCACCCCTCCACTTT.